The T cell receptor beta chain under discussion was sequenced for a study of shared clonotypes between healthy human individuals. Sequenced by immunoSEQ multiplex PCR; TCRdb stores in-frame clones only, minus some. The sample yields a few hundred thousand clones, 65% seen once. The sample consisted of memory CD4+ T cells sorted from blood. Described subset: CD45RA-negative fraction. The TCR was taken from a man aged 25 to 40 in good health.

DNA for the CDR3: TGTGCCAGCAGCGTAGGGGCAGTTGCCTACGAGCAGTACTTC. Amino acid sequence: CASSVGAVAYEQYF. V usage is TRBV9 and J usage is TRBJ2-7; D remains unclear. V lost 0 bases to trimming and J lost 2 bases, with 9 bases between them. Germline V gives CDR1 SGDLS, CDR2 YYNGEE. This CDR3 region has 14 residues.